This T cell receptor beta chain was profiled in a study of blood T cell repertoires in COVID-19 (dated by TCRdb to about 2020). Broadly, across the study: Collaborator samples came from the United States, Italy and Spain and covered acute and convalescent phases of COVID-19. Nearly every sample came with metadata listing a de-identified subject ID, COVID-19 status, age in years and sex. The repertoires were released in a freely available public database intended as a resource for research on the immune response to SARS-CoV-2. Deeply sampled blood TCRbeta repertoires from subjects exposed to, actively infected with, or recovered from COVID-19 were included in the dataset. The prospective study material was composed of cDNA or gDNA derived from T cells, B-cell-depleted T cells, or PBMCs. Where available, HLA class I and class II types were obtained from metadata supplied by the sample provider rather than from assay-based typing. The samples were drawn from two sources: the first 160 participants of the ongoing ImmuneRACE study, and 1,000 to 1,500 subjects contributed by 6 global collaborators. Results and caveats for the whole study, not just this receptor: The quantity of clinical and demographic metadata differed by source and by participant and was supplied without curation.

The germline V gene supplies CDR1 MNHEY and CDR2 SVGAGI. Counted from cysteine to phenylalanine, this CDR3 has 14 amino acids. The read is trimmed to its CDR3 DNA, 42 bases read in frame from base 1. V ends up 3 bases short and J 6 bases short, with an unmatched junction base count of 3. TCRbeta CDR3 regions were amplified from genomic DNA using the immunoSEQ Assay, a bias-controlled multiplex PCR. The authors processed their data as follows. Nucleated cell counts per sample were estimated from amplification of reference gene primers within the assay. To quantify the absolute abundance of each unique TCRbeta CDR3 rearrangement, sequence reads were collapsed and filtered. For each sample, productive Simpson clonality was calculated as the square root of Simpson's diversity index over productive rearrangements. This is the immuneACCESS table as TCRdb keeps it, with only in-frame sequences that have V and J called. A part of the clones is gone; compared with another copy, unresolved V genes explain less than half, and the rest is unexplained. The V and J calls and the clone size are those of that table, but D and trimming were determined from the DNA. For this sample the table gives tens of thousands of clones, of which about 83% were detected only once. The top ten constitute approximately 6% of the sample.

In Seattle, one collaborating source enrolled patients while the infection was active and tracked those patients longitudinally over the course of disease. Collaborating institutions collected whole blood in K2EDTA tubes following their own protocols. For TCRbeta analysis, collaborator samples were shipped as frozen whole blood, as isolated PBMCs, or as DNA extracted from either sample type. As to this clone: Its antigen target is currently unknown. Base qualities are missing; no much larger clone stands one base away.

The sample comprised peripheral blood. This receptor was obtained from a woman aged 60-75 years with COVID-19, enrolled during active disease. Recombination connected TRBV6-5 to TRBJ1-5, and TRBD1 aligns with 9 junction nucleotides. The nucleotide sequence is TGTGCCAGCAGTTATCGGACAGGGGTTCAGCCCCAGCATTTT. The resulting protein is CASSYRTGVQPQHF.